The entry below describes one TCR beta chain. Its antigen remains unidentified. This entry belongs to a study of memory CD4+ T cells and cytomegalovirus serostatus. Study background: Of the healthy Belgian adults, fewer than 10 were CMV seropositive and 20 to 30 seronegative.

Study-wide points: CMV serostatus prediction reached median AUC about 0.96, or 0.93 with US-trained model. About 40% of the roughly 150 known CMV-associated TCRbeta sequences appeared in CD4+ memory.

The sort gate was single viable CD3+CD4+CD8-CD45RO+ cells for memory CD4+ T cells. Donors' CMV status reflects serum IgG against pp150, pp28, p38, p52. The CDR3 runs to 12 residues. Germline V gene lookup returns CDR1 MNHNY and CDR2 SVGAGI (reference sequence). V lost 2 bases and J lost 12, with 11 bases in between. Clones were read by immunoSEQ multiplex PCR, and TCRdb kept only the in-frame ones, dropping some. The sample yields about 75,000 clones, around 78% seen once. Sequenced material: memory CD4+ T cells from blood. This clonotype was sampled from an adult in good health and CMV-seropositive. The chain links TRBV6-6 to TRBJ2-1; D call uncertain. The CDR3 region is CASSYRSVGQFF. CDR3 nucleotide sequence: TGTGCCAGCAGTTACCGGTCCGTTGGGCAGTTCTTC.